This TCR beta chain was sequenced during a study of T-cell memory formation after mild COVID-19. Study summary: In these data, TCR clusters were largely donor specific. Overall study findings and caveats: Among clones contracting day 15 to 85, CD4/CD8 was balanced, whereas later expanders leaned CD4+. Second-wave clones peaking on day 37 lacked confirmed SARS-CoV-2 specificity.

On this clonotype: The antigen remains undetermined.

TCRdb re-called the 5' RACE reads with MiXCR, one entry per CDR3 protein. The sample lists 500,000 to 650,000 distinct CDR3 sequences, about 22% seen once, with approximately 8.4% in the top ten. The CDR3 has 14 amino acids. V lost 10 bases, J lost 0 bases, and 15 bases lay in between. What was sequenced was PBMCs or a T cell subset sorted from them (not recorded which). The sequence was obtained from an adult woman who had mild COVID-19 (a few samples of this study predate the infection). Cell type and time point are not known. The gene calls are TRBV12-3 or TRBV12-4 and TRBJ1-1, with no clear D. CDR3 nucleotide sequence: TGTGCCACCCGATCTGAGTTCATGAACACTGAAGCTTTCTTT. Protein product: CATRSEFMNTEAFF.